This is a list of T cell receptor beta chains from one sample in a study of T-cell memory formation after mild COVID-19. Each CDR3 protein gets one entry after TCRdb re-called the 5' RACE reads with MiXCR. The data contain just under 150,000 distinct CDR3 sequences, 15% to 20% of them singletons. Sequencing was performed on PBMCs or a T cell subset sorted from them (not recorded which). These receptors were taken from an adult woman who had mild COVID-19 (a few samples of this study predate the infection). Cell type and time point are not known. Both conserved end residues are part of each CDR3. Fields, in order: V gene, J gene, CDR3 protein.

v_gene: TRBV9; j_gene: TRBJ1-2; CDR3aa: CASSPGQGFGYTF
v_gene: TRBV5-1; j_gene: TRBJ2-5; CDR3aa: CASSEGPQIQETQYF
v_gene: TRBV5-1; j_gene: TRBJ2-1; CDR3aa: CASRGSGEYNEQFF
v_gene: TRBV7-9; j_gene: TRBJ2-3; CDR3aa: CASSLAGPQIDTQYF
v_gene: TRBV20-1; j_gene: TRBJ1-5; CDR3aa: CSAQTRPNQPQHF
v_gene: TRBV5-1; j_gene: TRBJ1-1; CDR3aa: CASTRLTDTEAFF
v_gene: TRBV20-1; j_gene: TRBJ2-7; CDR3aa: CSATAGYGYEQYF
v_gene: TRBV5-1; j_gene: TRBJ1-1; CDR3aa: CASSQLTATEAFF
v_gene: TRBV5-1; j_gene: TRBJ1-5; CDR3aa: CASSLSGNGQPQHF
v_gene: TRBV7-9; j_gene: TRBJ2-6; CDR3aa: CASTLSRANVLTF
v_gene: TRBV24-1; j_gene: TRBJ1-2; CDR3aa: CATSDGGRYGYTF
v_gene: TRBV7-2; j_gene: TRBJ1-4; CDR3aa: CASSLARGTNEKLFF
v_gene: TRBV7-2; j_gene: TRBJ2-1; CDR3aa: CASSLARDRGRNEQFF
v_gene: TRBV6-6; j_gene: TRBJ1-2; CDR3aa: CASQVGYGYTF
v_gene: TRBV20-1; j_gene: TRBJ1-5; CDR3aa: CSARIGLNSNQPQHF
v_gene: TRBV20-1; j_gene: TRBJ2-1; CDR3aa: CSAREVTGGKNEQFF
v_gene: TRBV4-1; j_gene: TRBJ2-4; CDR3aa: CASSQEGDIQYF
v_gene: TRBV6-5; j_gene: TRBJ1-1; CDR3aa: CASQRTGSGTEAFF
v_gene: TRBV5-1; j_gene: TRBJ2-1; CDR3aa: CASSPRGGERNEQFF
v_gene: TRBV20-1; j_gene: TRBJ1-2; CDR3aa: CSATRVNYGYTF
v_gene: TRBV7-2; j_gene: TRBJ2-1; CDR3aa: CASSLGQEYNEQFF
v_gene: TRBV20-1; j_gene: TRBJ1-4; CDR3aa: CSARSGQGRTNEKLFF
v_gene: TRBV7-8; j_gene: TRBJ2-3; CDR3aa: CASSRPSGSTDTQYF
v_gene: TRBV4-2; j_gene: TRBJ1-5; CDR3aa: CASSQGVSGTSNQPQHF
v_gene: TRBV7-9; j_gene: TRBJ1-1; CDR3aa: CASSLQGSNTEAFF
v_gene: TRBV28; j_gene: TRBJ2-3; CDR3aa: CASSPPATDTQYF
v_gene: TRBV20-1; j_gene: TRBJ1-2; CDR3aa: CSARDPWGEAANYGYTF
v_gene: TRBV5-6; j_gene: TRBJ2-1; CDR3aa: CASRLHGEQFF
v_gene: TRBV7-2; j_gene: TRBJ2-3; CDR3aa: CASSLEVATTDTQYF
v_gene: TRBV5-1; j_gene: TRBJ2-3; CDR3aa: CASSLRPGHDTDTQYF
v_gene: TRBV5-4; j_gene: TRBJ2-3; CDR3aa: CASSLYSGGADTQYF
v_gene: TRBV19; j_gene: TRBJ2-3; CDR3aa: CASSIVQGTSTDTQYF
v_gene: TRBV12-3/TRBV12-4; j_gene: TRBJ2-3; CDR3aa: CASTLLDSRSSTDTQYF
v_gene: TRBV9; j_gene: TRBJ2-2; CDR3aa: CASSVSGKDTGELFF
v_gene: TRBV9; j_gene: TRBJ2-3; CDR3aa: CASSVAAGSTDTQYF
v_gene: TRBV6-2/TRBV6-3; j_gene: TRBJ1-1; CDR3aa: CASSYLQENTEAFF
v_gene: TRBV5-6; j_gene: TRBJ2-7; CDR3aa: CASTGKTSHSYEQYF
v_gene: TRBV7-3; j_gene: TRBJ2-7; CDR3aa: CASSPTGLPYEQYF
v_gene: TRBV4-1; j_gene: TRBJ2-7; CDR3aa: CASSQPGRTYEQYF
v_gene: TRBV29-1; j_gene: TRBJ1-2; CDR3aa: CSVGDVVYGYTF
v_gene: TRBV5-1; j_gene: TRBJ2-7; CDR3aa: CASSLGSRREGYEQYF
v_gene: TRBV16; j_gene: TRBJ1-5; CDR3aa: CASSHPGNQPQHF
v_gene: TRBV7-3; j_gene: TRBJ2-7; CDR3aa: CASSLNQGGEQYF
v_gene: TRBV7-9; j_gene: TRBJ1-1; CDR3aa: CASSLGGAAMNTEAFF
v_gene: TRBV3-1; j_gene: TRBJ2-1; CDR3aa: CASSQGASANEQFF
v_gene: TRBV12-3/TRBV12-4; j_gene: TRBJ1-1; CDR3aa: CASSLGRGQAFF
v_gene: TRBV5-1; j_gene: TRBJ1-2; CDR3aa: CASSLGPGKYGYTF
v_gene: TRBV14; j_gene: TRBJ2-6; CDR3aa: CASSPGQGSPLRSGANVLTF
v_gene: TRBV27; j_gene: TRBJ2-5; CDR3aa: CASRGDVAQYF
v_gene: TRBV3-1; j_gene: TRBJ2-1; CDR3aa: CASSRGRSTYNEQFF
v_gene: TRBV20-1; j_gene: TRBJ2-5; CDR3aa: CSALRGRETQYF
v_gene: TRBV7-9; j_gene: TRBJ2-3; CDR3aa: CASSSRAFTSTDTQYF
v_gene: TRBV7-3; j_gene: TRBJ2-1; CDR3aa: CASSFRGADEQFF
v_gene: TRBV7-2; j_gene: TRBJ2-1; CDR3aa: CASSFVAGGSNEQFF
v_gene: TRBV4-3; j_gene: TRBJ2-3; CDR3aa: CASSRTLPDTQYF
v_gene: TRBV15; j_gene: TRBJ1-1; CDR3aa: CATSRDRDTEAFF
v_gene: TRBV7-8; j_gene: TRBJ1-2; CDR3aa: CASSPTGQNYGYTF